The clone carrying this T cell receptor (beta chain) came up once. V shed 1 base and J shed 0 bases, with 4 bases lying between them. The CDR3 is 14 amino acids. CDR1 and CDR2 (germline): MDHEN, SYDVKM. Profiling relied on immunoSEQ multiplex PCR, and the TCRdb table lists in-frame clones only, not all of them. The data show about 660,000 clones, 87% seen once. The sample belongs to a study of shared T cell receptors in the human thymus. This same sample was also part of a study on human thymus T cells. That paper states: Reports from related research described highly overlapping thymic repertoires among unrelated individuals.

The specimen was thymocytes. The J gene is TRBJ1-3, the V gene TRBV28; unclear D gene. The TCR originated in a boy in the first two years of life with a congenital heart defect. CDR3 amino acids: CASSLSSSGNTIYF. The CDR3 nucleotides are TGTGCCAGCAGTTTATCGAGCTCTGGAAACACCATATATTTT.